This TCR beta chain was recorded in a study of blood T cell repertoires in COVID-19 (dated by TCRdb to about 2020). Notes on the research overall: The collaborator samples originated in the United States, Italy and Spain and spanned the acute and convalescent phases of COVID-19. The material from the prospective study consisted of cDNA or gDNA derived from T cells, B-cell-depleted T cells, or PBMCs. Subjects who had been exposed to COVID-19, were actively infected with it, or had recovered from it provided the deeply sampled blood TCRbeta repertoires that made up the dataset. The repertoires were released in a freely available public database intended as a resource for research on the immune response to SARS-CoV-2. Samples were obtained from the ongoing ImmuneRACE study (first 160 participants) and from over 1,000 subjects provided by 6 global collaborators. Sample metadata almost always included a de-identified subject ID, COVID-19 status, age in years and sex. Where available, HLA class I and class II types were obtained from metadata supplied by the sample provider rather than from assay-based typing. What the authors observed across the whole study: Clinical and demographic metadata were provided uncurated, with the amount varying by source and participant.

The immunoSEQ Assay, a bias-controlled multiplex PCR, was used to amplify TCRbeta CDR3 regions from genomic DNA. In the source study's methods: The number of nucleated cells in each sample was estimated by amplification of reference gene primers within the assay. Sequence reads were collapsed and filtered to measure the absolute abundance of every unique TCRbeta CDR3 rearrangement. For each sample, productive Simpson clonality was calculated by taking the square root of Simpson's diversity index across productive rearrangements. TCRdb took over this immuneACCESS table, retaining in-frame rearrangements with V and J assigned. Such tables are incomplete; in checked studies, under half of the missing clones stem from an unresolved V gene, and the remainder is unexplained. The V and J calls and clone size were taken over from that table, and D and trimming were inferred from the DNA. The sample has more than 300,000 clones on record, around 90% of them singletons. The ten top clones hold 6.4% of the sample.

A second Seattle source provided samples from volunteer blood donors who had recovered from COVID-19. Collaborating institutions collected whole blood in K2EDTA tubes following their own protocols. Collaborator samples were shipped for TCRbeta analysis as frozen whole blood, isolated PBMCs, or DNA extracted from either sample type. As to this clone: The target of this receptor is not known. No much larger clone exists at a distance of one base, and base qualities are not known.

Relative to germline, V is 8 bases shorter and J is 4 bases shorter, with 17 bases between their ends. From the cysteine up to the phenylalanine, the CDR3 has a length of 14 residues. Only the CDR3 region is kept as DNA, spanning 42 bases read in frame from base 1. From a lookup of the germline V gene, CDR1 and CDR2 are SGHTA and FQGNSA. The sequencing input was peripheral blood. This chain is built from TRBV7-2 and TRBJ1-1; the D gene is perhaps TRBD1, from 5 matching bases. The source is a man between 18 and 35 years old who had recovered from COVID-19. The encoded CDR3 is CASGRGPMGTEAFF. Here is the DNA: TGTGCCAGCGGGAGGGGCCCGATGGGCACTGAAGCTTTCTTT.